The T cell receptor (beta chain) described here comes from a study of T-cell memory formation after mild COVID-19. The CDR3 has 13 amino acids. The germline V and J ends were trimmed by 6 bases and 0 bases, with 8 bases remaining between them. TCRdb passed the 5' RACE reads through MiXCR, listing each CDR3 protein once. The table has 470,000 or so distinct CDR3 sequences, more than 20% seen once. This clonotype was found a few times. The sequence was collected from an adult woman who had mild COVID-19 (a few samples of this study predate the infection). Cell type and time point are not known. The sequencing input was PBMCs or a T cell subset sorted from them (not recorded which). This chain joins TRBV12-3 or TRBV12-4 and TRBJ1-1, with D hard to call. CDR3 DNA sequence: TGTGCCAGCAGAGCCTCGGTGAACACTGAAGCTTTCTTT. It encodes CASRASVNTEAFF.